This record covers a single TCR beta chain. This clonotype has a handful of counts. Its antigen remains unidentified. No per-base quality is available; no much larger clone lies one base away. V lost 1 base and J lost 7 bases; the stretch between them is 10 bases long. There are 14 amino acids in the CDR3, from cysteine to phenylalanine inclusive. The CDR3 DNA has 42 bases and is translated from base 1. For CDR1 and CDR2, the germline V gene lists SGHTA and FQGNSA. Libraries were prepared through 5' RACE. Data came from an Illumina HiSeq 2000. TCRdb reanalyzed the raw reads on its own, using fastp at Q25 for trimming and MiXCR for clone calling, and kept in-frame beta chains. Each entry merges the rows of one CDR3 protein and shows their most common DNA and genes. The sample contains 400 to 500 distinct CDR3 sequences, approximately 8% of them found a single time. The top ten hold 47% of the sample. This sample is drawn from a study (dated by TCRdb to about 2016). About the study as a whole: The research examined where HIV persistence comes from in people whose immune systems controlled HIV infection without treatment.

This sequence uses TRBV7-2 and TRBJ2-2; too little of a D gene remains to name it. This clonotype was obtained from a male donor with HIV. The sequenced sample was effector memory T cells from blood PBMCs. In the paper's terms, the cell subset or site label means: effector memory CD4+ T cells. The CDR3 has the sequence CASSLGAGFGELFF. The DNA reads TGTGCCAGCAGCTTAGGCGCCGGCTTCGGGGAGCTGTTTTTT.